This T cell receptor (beta chain) is drawn from a study of T cells after yellow fever vaccination. This clonotype was found many times. The ends were cut back, 0 bases at V and 8 bases at J, with 18 bases in the middle. The germline gives CDR1 SGHRS, CDR2 YFSETQ. The CDR3 is made up of 16 amino acids. One entry per CDR3 protein, called by TCRdb with MiXCR from the 5' RACE reads. The data hold approximately 110,000 distinct CDR3 sequences, with around 7.4% observed a single time. V gene TRBV5-1 combines with J gene TRBJ2-1; possibly TRBD2 for D (7 bases). The starting material was CD4+ T cells sorted from PBMCs, obtained 9 to 11 days after the first yellow fever vaccination. The TCR originated in a man younger than 35 who received the YFV17D yellow fever vaccine. The CDR3 loop is CASSLEQRGGGDEQFF. The CDR3 region has the DNA TGCGCCAGCAGCTTGGAACAAAGGGGGGGGGGCGATGAGCAGTTCTTC.